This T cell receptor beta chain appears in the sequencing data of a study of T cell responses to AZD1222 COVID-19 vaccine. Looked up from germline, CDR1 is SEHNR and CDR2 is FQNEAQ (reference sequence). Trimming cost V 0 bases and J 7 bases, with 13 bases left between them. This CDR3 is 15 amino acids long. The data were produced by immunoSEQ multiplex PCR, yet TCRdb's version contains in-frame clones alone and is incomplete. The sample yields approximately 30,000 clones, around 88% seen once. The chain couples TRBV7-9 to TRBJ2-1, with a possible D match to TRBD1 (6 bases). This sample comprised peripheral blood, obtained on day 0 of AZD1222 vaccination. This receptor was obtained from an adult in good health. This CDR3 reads CASSLAQGSRNEQFF. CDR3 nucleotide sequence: TGTGCCAGCAGCTTAGCCCAGGGGAGTCGGAATGAGCAGTTCTTC.